These 3 T cell receptor beta chains came from one sample sequenced in a study of patients and donors after allogeneic stem cell transplantation. TCRdb called the RT-PCR reads again in MiXCR, with one record for every CDR3 protein. The data contain roughly 190,000 distinct CDR3 sequences, approximately 41% of them singletons. Material: blood, either unsorted or a sorted T cell fraction (not recorded which). Source of these receptors: a human donor who was either an allogeneic HSCT recipient or a stem cell or donor lymphocyte infusion donor (not recorded which). It is not recorded whose cells these are; they may come from a transplant donor.

This clonotype turned up a few times. The chain joins TRBV20-1 to TRBJ1-6; no firm D call. V lost 6 bases to trimming and J lost 3 bases, with 18 bases between them. The germline CDR1 and CDR2 sequences are DFQATT and SNEGSKA (reference sequence). This CDR3 has 16 residues. Written as DNA, the CDR3 is TGCAGTGCAAAGCCGGCGACCGGATTCTATAATTCACCCCTCCACTTT. The encoded protein is CSAKPATGFYNSPLHF.

V and J are TRBV12-3 or TRBV12-4 and TRBJ2-2; D is perhaps TRBD1 (6 bases). This CDR3 has 14 amino acids. Trimming removed 2 bases at V and 5 bases at J, with 9 bases between. The chain's CDR3 is CASSLRQATGELFF. As DNA, the CDR3 is TGTGCCAGCAGTTTAAGACAGGCGACCGGGGAGCTGTTTTTT.

The chain employs TRBV18 and TRBJ2-1, with 12 bases fitting TRBD2. CDR3 length equals 16 residues. The junction had 8 bases not matched to a gene; V was cut back by 3 bases and J by 8 bases. CDR1 KGHSH and CDR2 LQKENI come from the germline V gene. The CDR3 DNA is TGTGCCAGCTCACCGAGACTAGCGGGAGAAGTGGATGAGCAGTTCTTC. This codes for CASSPRLAGEVDEQFF. The complete variable domain, with remaining parts taken from reference TRBV18 and TRBJ2-1, reads NAGVMQNPRHLVRRRGQEARLRCSPMKGHSHVYWYRQLPEEGLKFMVYLQKENIIDESGMPKERFSAEFPKEGPSILRIQQVVRGDSAAYFCASSPRLAGEVDEQFFGPGTRLTVL.